The clone carrying this T cell receptor beta chain showed up many times. CDR1 is SGHDT, CDR2 YYEEEE, per germline. The CDR3 totals 15 residues. With 4 bases removed from V and 3 bases from J, the gap between germline ends came to 15 bases. The entry originates in a study of early T cells in non-severe SARS-CoV-2 infection. About the research overall: The authors sequenced bulk RNA from unsorted whole blood, leaving chains unpaired.

Molecules of cDNA were individually given unique molecular identifiers that were attached to them. TCRdb re-analysed the 5' RACE reads in MiXCR, keeping a single row per CDR3 protein. Of nearly 70,000 distinct CDR3 sequences listed, over 3.5% are singletons. This chain joins TRBV5-6 and TRBJ2-3, with D perhaps given as TRBD1 or TRBD2 (5 bases each). The sequenced sample was whole blood, obtained at baseline. The TCR comes from an adult who was a healthcare worker with PCR-confirmed SARS-CoV-2 infection or an uninfected control (not recorded which). The donor label of this sample is uncertain. As DNA, the CDR3 is TGTGCCAGCAGCACCTATCGGGACCCAACAGATACGCAGTATTTT. Translated, it gives CASSTYRDPTDTQYF. The whole variable domain, filled in from reference TRBV5-6 and TRBJ2-3, reads DAGVTQSPTHLIKTRGQQVTLRCSPKSGHDTVSWYQQALGQGPQFIFQYYEEEERQRGNFPDRFSGHQFPNYSSELNVNALLLGDSALYLCASSTYRDPTDTQYFGPGTRLTVL.